This T cell receptor beta chain was observed in a study of blood T cell repertoires in COVID-19. In the study overall: The analysed material was cDNA or gDNA that came from T cells, B-cell-depleted T cells, or PBMCs.

Some clones are missing from TCRdb's copy, which holds only in-frame ones; the method was immunoSEQ multiplex PCR. The sample lists under 200,000 clones, 84% occurring once. CDR1 MNHNY and CDR2 SVGAGI come from the germline V gene (reference sequence). The CDR3 sequence is 14 residues long. The V and J ends lost 2 bases and 5 bases, in that order; junction bases with no gene match: 2. The V and J genes are TRBV6-6 and TRBJ1-5; 8 bases match TRBD1. Sequenced input: peripheral blood. This receptor was taken from a woman over 75 with COVID-19, enrolled during active disease. The CDR3: CASSYQQGDQPQHF. CDR3 coding DNA: TGTGCCAGCAGTTACCAACAGGGGGATCAGCCCCAGCATTTT.